The entry that follows covers one T cell receptor (beta chain) sequence. The CDR3 length is 13 residues. V was cut by 7 bases and J by 4 bases, with 13 bases left in between. Germline-derived CDR1 and CDR2 are LNHDA and SQIVND (reference sequence). These data are taken from a study of blood T cell repertoires in COVID-19. Study summary: From the United States, Italy and Spain came samples of acute and convalescent COVID-19. T cells, B-cell-depleted T cells, or PBMCs supplied cDNA or gDNA.

Authors' analysis steps: Estimated nucleated cell counts came from reference gene primer amplification. Clones were read by immunoSEQ multiplex PCR, and TCRdb kept only the in-frame ones, dropping some. V and J calls and clone size follow that table, whereas D and trimming were derived from the DNA. The sample includes 130,000 to 150,000 clones, 88% of them seen just once. The clonotype comes from a man between 65 and 79 years old with acute or convalescent COVID-19. The chain links TRBV19 to TRBJ1-1, with D perhaps matching TRBD1 (5 bases). The sample comprised peripheral blood. The CDR3: CASTGLVSTEAFF. DNA for the CDR3: TGTGCCAGTACAGGGCTGGTGAGCACTGAAGCTTTCTTT.